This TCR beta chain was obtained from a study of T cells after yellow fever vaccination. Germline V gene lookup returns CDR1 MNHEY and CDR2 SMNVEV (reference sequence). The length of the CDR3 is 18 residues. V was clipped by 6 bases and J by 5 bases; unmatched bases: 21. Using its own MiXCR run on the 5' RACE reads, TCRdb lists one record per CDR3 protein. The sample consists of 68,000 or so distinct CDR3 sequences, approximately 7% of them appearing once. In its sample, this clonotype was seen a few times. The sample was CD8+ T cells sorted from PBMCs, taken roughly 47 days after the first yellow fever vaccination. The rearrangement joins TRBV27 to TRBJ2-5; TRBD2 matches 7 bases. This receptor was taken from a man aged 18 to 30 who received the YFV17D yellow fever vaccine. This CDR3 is CASSSSLLGGTQRETQYF. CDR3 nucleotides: TGTGCCAGCAGCAGCTCTCTATTGGGGGGGACTCAACGGGAGACCCAGTACTTC.